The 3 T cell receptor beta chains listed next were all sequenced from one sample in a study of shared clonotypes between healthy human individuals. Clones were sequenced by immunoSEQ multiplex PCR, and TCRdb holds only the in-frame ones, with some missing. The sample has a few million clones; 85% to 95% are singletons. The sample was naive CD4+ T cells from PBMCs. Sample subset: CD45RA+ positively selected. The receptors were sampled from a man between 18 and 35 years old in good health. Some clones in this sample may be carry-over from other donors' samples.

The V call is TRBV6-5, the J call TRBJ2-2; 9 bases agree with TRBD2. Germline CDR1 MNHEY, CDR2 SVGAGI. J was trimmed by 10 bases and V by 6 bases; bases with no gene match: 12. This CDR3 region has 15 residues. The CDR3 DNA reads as TGTGCCAGCAGACTGGGACTAGCTCCTCTCGCGGAGCTGTTTTTT. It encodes CASRLGLAPLAELFF.

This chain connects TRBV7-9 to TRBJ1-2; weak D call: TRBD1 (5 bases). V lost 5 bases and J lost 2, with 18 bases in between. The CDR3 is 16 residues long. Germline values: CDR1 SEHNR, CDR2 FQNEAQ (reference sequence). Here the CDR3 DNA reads TGTGCCAGCAGCCGCGGGGGGGGAGCACCAAACTATGGCTACACCTTC. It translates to CASSRGGGAPNYGYTF.

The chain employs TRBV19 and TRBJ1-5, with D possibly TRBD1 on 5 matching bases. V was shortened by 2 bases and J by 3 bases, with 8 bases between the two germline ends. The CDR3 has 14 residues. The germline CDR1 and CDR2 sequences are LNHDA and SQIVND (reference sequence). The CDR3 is CASSITGNNQPQHF. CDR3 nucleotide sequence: TGTGCCAGTAGTATAACAGGCAACAATCAGCCCCAGCATTTT.